This T cell receptor beta chain was found in a study of shared clonotypes between healthy human individuals. The CDR3 is made up of 16 amino acids. Germline CDR1 is SGHDN and CDR2 is FVKESK. The J segment lost 7 bases and the V segment lost 2 bases, leaving 11 bases of the junction unmatched. The study, taken as a whole, reports: Clonotypes shared by all four sorted-subset donors had higher generation probabilities than non-shared clonotypes.

A remark on this clone: The target antigen is unknown.

The repertoire was sequenced with immunoSEQ multiplex PCR; TCRdb's copy has only in-frame clones and lacks some. The sample includes 1,500,000 or so clones, roughly 95% of them seen just once. The donor cohort consisted entirely of Caucasian adults residing in Nashville, Tennessee. The chain is built from TRBV14 and TRBJ2-1; 7 bases match TRBD1. The clonotype comes from a man under 40 in good health. Material: naive CD4+ T cells sorted from blood. Subset meaning: CD45RA+ positively selected. The CDR3 DNA reads TGTGCCAGCAGCCAACGAAACAGGGGATGGGTGAATGAGCAGTTCTTC. Translation: CASSQRNRGWVNEQFF.